Presented here are 6 T cell receptor beta chains from one specimen sequenced in a study of PD-L1 blockade in urothelial cancer. TCRdb's copy holds only in-frame clones and misses some; the assay was immunoSEQ multiplex PCR. The table shows some 45,000 clones, with 88% occurring only once. The material was PBMCs, obtained around atezolizumab (anti-PD-L1) treatment. These receptors came from a man at least 80 years old with urothelial cancer.

The chain joins TRBV27 to TRBJ2-2, with 15 bases aligning to TRBD2. Germline V gene data show CDR1 as MNHEY and CDR2 as SMNVEV (reference sequence). With V trimmed by 5 bases and J by 1 base, 5 bases remained unmatched. The length of the CDR3 is 18 residues. CDR3 region: CASSLPGLAGGNTGELFF. CDR3 DNA: TGTGCCAGCAGTCTCCCGGGACTAGCGGGAGGGAACACCGGGGAGCTGTTTTTT.

This clone was counted once. The chain is built from TRBV5-6 and TRBJ2-7, with 7 bases fitting TRBD1. Per the germline V gene, CDR1 is SGHDT and CDR2 is YYEEEE. This CDR3 region has 16 residues. Unmatched junction bases numbered 9, after V lost 1 base and J lost 2 bases. The CDR3 protein is CASSLKGQVPPYEQYF. CDR3 in DNA: TGTGCCAGCAGCTTGAAAGGACAGGTCCCCCCCTACGAGCAGTACTTC.

In regard to this clone: One end of the junction is discordant with germline, which a read error may explain. The chain has TRBV20-1 and TRBJ1-5; unclear D gene. Germline V lookup: CDR1 DFQATT, CDR2 SNEGSKA (reference sequence). The length of the CDR3 is 10 residues. CDR3 coding DNA: TGCAGTGCTAGCGATCAGCCCCAGCATTTT. It encodes CSASDQPQHF.

The V gene is TRBV28, the J gene TRBJ2-6; TRBD1 matches at 9 bases. The ends lost 5 bases at V and 0 bases at J; junction bases unmatched: 11. Looked up from germline, CDR1 is MDHEN and CDR2 is SYDVKM. There are 19 residues in the CDR3. CDR3 amino acids: CASSLIRQGDRSGANVLTF. The CDR3 DNA is TGTGCCAGCAGTCTTATCCGACAGGGGGACCGCTCTGGGGCCAACGTCCTGACTTTC. The full variable domain, with the rest looked up from reference TRBV28 and TRBJ2-6, is DVKVTQSSRYLVKRTGEKVFLECVQDMDHENMFWYRQDPGLGLRLIYFSYDVKMKEKGDIPEGYSVSREKKERFSLILESASTNQTSMYLCASSLIRQGDRSGANVLTFGAGSRLTVL.

The genes are TRBV2 and TRBJ2-7, with 8 bases fitting TRBD1. The junction had 4 bases not matched to a gene; V was cut back by 9 bases and J by 3 bases. The CDR3 contains 12 residues. Germline V CDR1 and CDR2: SNHLY, FYNNEI. CDR3 sequence (DNA): TGTGCCAGTACAGGGGGAGTCTACGAGCAGTACTTC. Its protein product is CASTGGVYEQYF.

The chain is built from TRBV7-9 and TRBJ1-1, with D possibly TRBD1 on 6 matching bases. CDR1 and CDR2 from the germline V gene are SEHNR and FQNEAQ (reference sequence). This CDR3 contains 15 residues. Trimming shortened V by 0 bases and J by 2 bases, and 10 bases separated the two germline ends. This CDR3 reads CASSLALGGNTEAFF. In nucleotides, the CDR3 is TGTGCCAGCAGCTTAGCGCTTGGGGGCAACACTGAAGCTTTCTTT.